These 24 T cell receptor beta chains were all obtained from the same sample, sequenced in a study of cytomegalovirus exposure and HLA in healthy donors. 60 Vbeta and 13 Jbeta primers were used in PCR. The protocol was immunoSEQ multiplex PCR, while the TCRdb copy is restricted to in-frame clones and leaves out a portion. The sample has about 200,000 clones; about three quarters are singletons. Material for sequencing was PBMCs. Receptor source: a male donor in good health and CMV-seronegative.

The V and J genes are TRBV7-2 and TRBJ2-7; a possible D gene is TRBD2 (5 bases). V lost 5 bases and J 5 bases, leaving 13 bases between the germline ends. The length of the CDR3 is 13 residues. Germline lookup yields CDR1 SGHTA and CDR2 FQGNSA. The CDR3 DNA sequence: TGTGCCAGCAGCCCGTTCCACGGGGACGAGCAGTACTTC. As protein: CASSPFHGDEQYF.

The chain employs TRBV5-1 and TRBJ2-1; 10 bases line up with TRBD1. CDR3 size: 16 residues. CDR1 and CDR2 (germline): SGHRS, YFSETQ. With V trimmed by 0 bases and J by 5 bases, 5 bases remained unmatched. The CDR3 bases are TGCGCCAGCAGCTTGGGGGGGACAGGGGTAAACAATGAGCAGTTCTTC. Residues: CASSLGGTGVNNEQFF.

The rearrangement uses TRBV5-1 and TRBJ2-5, with D tentatively TRBD1 (5 bases). This CDR3 is built from 16 residues. Between the trimmed V and J ends, which lost 4 bases and 2 bases, there was a span of 18 bases. CDR1 and CDR2 (germline): SGHRS, YFSETQ. CDR3 region: CASSPFLSPGQETQYF. The CDR3 coding sequence is TGCGCCAGCAGCCCCTTTTTGTCTCCAGGGCAAGAGACCCAGTACTTC. Supplemented by reference TRBV5-1 and TRBJ2-5, the full variable domain reads KAGVTQTPRYLIKTRGQQVTLSCSPISGHRSVSWYQQTPGQGLQFLFEYFSETQRNKGNFPGRFSGRQFSNSRSEMNVSTLELGDSALYLCASSPFLSPGQETQYFGPGTRLLVL.

The genes are TRBV7-2 and TRBJ2-5; 7 bases are shared with TRBD2. CDR3 size: 15 residues. Germline V gene sequence: CDR1 SGHTA, CDR2 FQGNSA. The V segment lost 5 bases and the J segment 5 bases; nucleotides outside the gene matches: 11. The CDR3 nucleotides read TGTGCCAGCAGCCCCCTCCCGGGGGGACGGGAGACCCAGTACTTC. Its translation is CASSPLPGGRETQYF.

The chain links TRBV2 to TRBJ2-2, with a weak D call TRBD2 (6 bases). V was pared by 7 bases and J by 9 bases, with 21 bases between. CDR3 length: 15 amino acids. From germline, CDR1 is SNHLY and CDR2 FYNNEI. CDR3 in DNA: TGTGCCAGCAATGGACGGCGGGGTGGGAGCCGGGAGCTGTTTTTT. The encoded protein is CASNGRRGGSRELFF.

J is TRBJ1-1 and V is TRBV5-4; TRBD1 matches at 8 bases. J lost 2 bases, V lost 4 bases, and 7 bases had no gene match. CDR1 SGHNT and CDR2 YYREEE come from the germline V gene (reference sequence). The CDR3 consists of 15 residues. CDR3 nucleotides: TGTGCCAGCAGCCAACCAGGGGGCGTAAACACTGAAGCTTTCTTT. Translating gives CASSQPGGVNTEAFF.

The chain joins TRBV5-4 to TRBJ2-7; 9 bases are shared with TRBD2. V dropped 0 bases and J dropped 2; count of bases not matched to a gene: 6. Per germline, CDR1 SGHNT and CDR2 YYREEE (reference sequence). The CDR3 contains 16 residues. CDR3 protein: CASSLGGSSGTYEQYF. As DNA, the CDR3 is TGTGCCAGCAGCTTGGGTGGCTCTAGCGGGACCTACGAGCAGTACTTC.

The chain links TRBV4-3 to TRBJ1-3; possibly TRBD1 for D (5 bases). Trimming cost V 0 bases and J 9 bases, with 18 bases left between them. CDR3 length equals 16 residues. CDR1 and CDR2 from the germline V gene are LGHNA and YSLEER. In nucleotides, the CDR3 is TGCGCCAGCAGCCAAGATCATGTAGAGCAGGGTGGCACCATATATTTT. Translation: CASSQDHVEQGGTIYF.

The chain couples TRBV9 to TRBJ2-1; TRBD2 might be the D (5 bases). The germline V gene encodes CDR1 SGDLS and CDR2 YYNGEE. With 0 bases removed from V and 0 bases from J, the gap between germline ends came to 7 bases. The CDR3 has 15 amino acids. For the CDR3, the DNA is TGTGCCAGCAGCGTAGATACTAGCTCCTACAATGAGCAGTTCTTC. Translating it yields CASSVDTSSYNEQFF.

This sequence joins TRBV2 and TRBJ2-3; a weak D match, TRBD2 (8 bases). The CDR3 sequence is 16 residues long. Germline values: CDR1 SNHLY, CDR2 FYNNEI. The V end was cut by 6 bases, the J end by 4 bases, with 20 bases between. As DNA, the CDR3 is TGTGCCAGCAGCCGAGGGGGCGGGGGGCGAGCAGATACGCAGTATTTT. It yields the protein CASSRGGGGRADTQYF.

The chain is built from TRBV5-1 and TRBJ2-5; maybe TRBD1 (5 bases). The end of the DNA aligns better with TRBJ2-7, so the J call may be wrong. Germline assignment: CDR1 SGHRS and CDR2 YFSETQ. The CDR3 runs 13 residues. The CDR3 DNA is TGCGCCAGCAGCATCCAGGGCACCTACGAGCAGTACTTC. It specifies CASSIQGTYEQYF.

The chain's CDR3 is CASSLNPGGAAYNEQFF. CDR3 DNA: TGTGCCAGCAGCTTAAATCCCGGGGGGGCAGCCTACAATGAGCAGTTCTTC. V and J are TRBV7-9 and TRBJ2-1; TRBD2 matches at 8 bases. Germline V CDR1 and CDR2: SEHNR, FQNEAQ (reference sequence). Losses at the gene ends were 2 bases for V and 2 bases for J; bases not matched to a gene: 8. The CDR3 contains 17 residues.

The CDR3 is CASSQEASGSIYNEQFF. CDR3 bases: TGCGCCAGCAGCCAAGAAGCTAGCGGGAGCATTTACAATGAGCAGTTCTTC. The rearrangement links TRBV4-3 to TRBJ2-1; 10 nucleotides line up with TRBD2. Per germline, CDR1 LGHNA and CDR2 YSLEER. There are 17 residues in the CDR3. J was trimmed by 4 bases and V by 0 bases; bases with no gene match: 6.

This chain uses TRBV15 with TRBJ2-5; D possibly corresponds to TRBD2 (7 bases). V was cut by 5 bases and J by 5 bases, with 12 bases left in between. Per germline, CDR1 LNHNV and CDR2 YYDKDF (reference sequence). The CDR3 length is 13 residues. CDR3: CATSAGAVETQYF. CDR3 DNA sequence: TGTGCCACCAGCGCGGGGGCCGTGGAGACCCAGTACTTC.

A single count supports this clone. V usage is TRBV5-4 and J usage is TRBJ2-2; a possible D gene is TRBD1 (6 bases). Looked up from germline, CDR1 is SGHNT and CDR2 is YYREEE (reference sequence). This CDR3 region has 16 residues. V was cut by 4 bases and J by 0 bases, with 13 bases left in between. The CDR3 protein is CASSVTGHANTGELFF. The CDR3 region has the DNA TGTGCCAGCAGCGTTACAGGGCACGCGAACACCGGGGAGCTGTTTTTT. Complete variable domain (other parts from reference TRBV5-4 and TRBJ2-2): ETGVTQSPTHLIKTRGQQVTLRCSSQSGHNTVSWYQQALGQGPQFIFQYYREEENGRGNFPPRFSGLQFPNYSSELNVNALELDDSALYLCASSVTGHANTGELFFGEGSRLTVL.

The chain couples TRBV13 to TRBJ2-7; TRBD1 might be the D (6 bases). CDR3 size: 15 residues. V was trimmed by 3 bases and J by 4 bases, leaving 16 bases between them. CDR1 is PRHDT, CDR2 FYEKMQ, per germline (reference sequence). This chain's CDR3 is CASSFQKGVSYEQYF. DNA of the CDR3: TGTGCCAGCAGCTTTCAGAAGGGGGTTAGTTACGAGCAGTACTTC.

This clone came up once. The chain uses TRBV28 and TRBJ2-7; perhaps TRBD1 as D (6 bases). This CDR3 comprises 12 residues. From germline, CDR1 is MDHEN and CDR2 SYDVKM. Trimming took 6 bases from V and 3 from J, leaving 9 bases between them. CDR3: CASSPQGYEQYF. Here the CDR3 DNA reads TGTGCCAGCAGCCCACAGGGCTACGAGCAGTACTTC. The full variable domain, with the rest looked up from reference TRBV28 and TRBJ2-7, is DVKVTQSSRYLVKRTGEKVFLECVQDMDHENMFWYRQDPGLGLRLIYFSYDVKMKEKGDIPEGYSVSREKKERFSLILESASTNQTSMYLCASSPQGYEQYFGPGTRLTVT.

The gene calls are TRBV7-3 and TRBJ2-7; a weak D match, TRBD1 (6 bases). Germline assignment: CDR1 SGHTA and CDR2 FQGTGA. The CDR3 loop spans 12 amino acids. Trimming removed 2 bases at V and 6 bases at J, with 8 bases between. The CDR3 DNA is TGTGCCAGCAGCTTAGGGGGCGGCGAGCAGTACTTC. Translated: CASSLGGGEQYF.

The rearrangement joins TRBV9 to TRBJ1-1; D call uncertain. The germline V gene has CDR1 SGDLS and CDR2 YYNGEE. Trimming removed 0 bases from V and 8 bases from J, with 11 bases in between. The CDR3 covers 13 residues. The CDR3 sequence is CASSVAGATEAFF. The CDR3 DNA reads TGTGCCAGCAGCGTAGCTGGAGCAACCGAAGCTTTCTTT.

The rearrangement joins TRBV4-3 to TRBJ2-5; perhaps TRBD1 as D (6 bases). This CDR3 region has 13 residues. The ends were cut back, 0 bases at V and 6 bases at J, with 8 bases in the middle. CDR1 and CDR2 from the germline V gene are LGHNA and YSLEER. CDR3 loop: CASSQDQGKTQYF. CDR3 DNA: TGCGCCAGCAGCCAAGATCAGGGGAAGACCCAGTACTTC.

This clone came up once. The chain's CDR3 is CASIKASLDRGSETQYF. DNA of the CDR3: TGTGCCAGCATCAAAGCCTCACTGGACAGGGGGTCCGAGACCCAGTACTTC. The rearrangement joins TRBV7-8 to TRBJ2-5, with TRBD1 matching 10 bases. The CDR3 sequence is 17 residues long. V lost 7 bases, J lost 5 bases, and 16 bases stayed unmatched. The germline V gene has CDR1 SGHVS and CDR2 FQNEAQ.

As for this clone: The same CDR3 can be traced to other DNA sequences in this sample. The chain joins TRBV29-1 to TRBJ1-3; a possible D gene is TRBD1 (5 bases). V was cut by 4 bases and J by 4 bases, with 5 bases left in between. CDR3 size: 11 residues. Germline CDR1 reads SQVTM; CDR2 reads ANQGSEA. As DNA, the CDR3 is TGCAGCGTTGGACAGGGAAACACCATATATTTT. It translates to CSVGQGNTIYF.

The rearrangement uses TRBV28 and TRBJ1-1, with 9 bases identical to TRBD1. The ends lost 5 bases at V and 5 bases at J; junction bases unmatched: 6. The CDR3 has 14 amino acids. Germline V CDR1 and CDR2: MDHEN, SYDVKM. The CDR3 nucleotides read TGTGCCAGCAGTCTCAGACAGGGGGGGACTGAAGCTTTCTTT. Its protein product is CASSLRQGGTEAFF.

This clone was seen a handful of times. The gene calls are TRBV13 and TRBJ1-1; 11 bases fit TRBD1. This CDR3 is built from 14 residues. Looked up from germline, CDR1 is PRHDT and CDR2 is FYEKMQ (reference sequence). V lost 5 bases, J lost 4 bases, and 3 bases stayed unmatched. CDR3: CASSAGTGGTEAFF. CDR3 in DNA: TGTGCCAGCAGCGCCGGGACAGGGGGCACTGAAGCTTTCTTT.